These 13 T cell receptor beta chains came from one sample sequenced in a study of T cells in lung cancer brain metastases. Data came from immunoSEQ multiplex PCR; TCRdb stores just in-frame clones and leaves some out. The table lists about 6,700 clones, 86% of them singletons. The sample taken for sequencing was tumor tissue from the primary lung tumor. These receptors originate from a man aged 45-65 years with non-small cell lung cancer.

The gene calls are TRBV11-2 and TRBJ2-5; 7 positions match TRBD1. The length of the CDR3 is 15 residues. The germline V gene encodes CDR1 SGHAT and CDR2 FQNNGV. V gave up 1 base and J gave up 0 bases; unmatched junction bases: 2. CDR3 region: CASSLGDRYQETQYF. The CDR3 DNA is TGTGCCAGCAGCTTAGGGGACAGATACCAAGAGACCCAGTACTTC.

The chain uses TRBV5-1 and TRBJ2-5, with no clear D. V lost 4 bases to trimming and J lost 2 bases, with 3 bases between them. CDR3 length: 11 residues. Germline CDR1 SGHRS, CDR2 YFSETQ. CDR3 in amino acids: CASSQQETQYF. The CDR3 bases are TGCGCCAGCAGCCAGCAAGAGACCCAGTACTTC.

The V gene is TRBV7-9, the J gene TRBJ1-4; TRBD1 might be the D (6 bases). Trimming took 5 bases from V and 0 from J, leaving 16 bases between them. The CDR3 is made up of 17 amino acids. The germline gives CDR1 SEHNR, CDR2 FQNEAQ (reference sequence). The DNA for the CDR3 is TGTGCCAGCAGCCCTGGACAGACCTCCTCAACTAATGAAAAACTGTTTTTT. This codes for CASSPGQTSSTNEKLFF. Full variable domain (outside the CDR3, taken from reference TRBV7-9 and TRBJ1-4): DTGVSQNPRHKITKRGQNVTFRCDPISEHNRLYWYRQTLGQGPEFLTYFQNEAQLEKSRLLSDRFSAERPKGSFSTLEIQRTEQGDSAMYLCASSPGQTSSTNEKLFFGSGTQLSVL.

This clone is deemed large. The chain is built from TRBV19 and TRBJ1-2; no clear D gene. Germline CDR1 LNHDA, CDR2 SQIVND (reference sequence). Trimming took off 2 bases at V and 7 bases at J, with 5 bases between the two ends. The CDR3 is 11 residues long. CDR3 loop: CASSILGGYTF. The CDR3 DNA is TGTGCCAGTAGTATACTAGGTGGCTACACCTTC.

The chain has TRBV6-1 and TRBJ2-4, with D possibly matching TRBD1 (6 bases). V gave up 2 bases and J gave up 7 bases, with 21 bases separating them. Germline CDR1 and CDR2: MNHNS and SASEGT. The CDR3 is 17 amino acids. The CDR3, as DNA: TGTGCCAGCAGTGAATTCTTTTTAACAGGGCCCCAGAACATTCAGTACTTC. Translating gives CASSEFFLTGPQNIQYF.

This clone was picked up a small number of times. The CDR3 here is CASKNSLRGSYEQYF. CDR3 nucleotide sequence: TGTGCCAGCAAGAATAGCCTTCGGGGCTCCTACGAGCAGTACTTC. This rearrangement joins TRBV5-8 to TRBJ2-7; D perhaps matches TRBD2 (5 bases). The germline V and J ends were trimmed by 6 bases and 0 bases, with 16 bases remaining between them. The V gene's germline CDR1 is SGHTS and CDR2 YDEGEE. This CDR3 spans 15 amino acids.

Written as DNA, the CDR3 is TGTGCCAGCAGGGGGGGGACAGGTGATGGCTACACCTTC. Translating it yields CASRGGTGDGYTF. The genes are TRBV25-1 and TRBJ1-2; 8 bases fit TRBD1. The trim removed 6 bases at V and 6 bases at J, leaving 6 bases unmatched. The CDR3 has 13 amino acids. In germline, CDR1 is MGHDK, CDR2 SYGVNS.

This rearrangement joins TRBV30 to TRBJ1-2; 7 bases are shared with TRBD1. Germline V gene data show CDR1 as GTSNPN and CDR2 as SVGIG (reference sequence). The V segment lost 0 bases and the J segment 4 bases; nucleotides outside the gene matches: 5. The length of the CDR3 is 14 residues. CDR3 in DNA: TGTGCCTGGAGTGTAATGGGACAGCCCTATGGCTACACCTTC. Amino acids: CAWSVMGQPYGYTF.

V is TRBV10-2 and J is TRBJ1-2; D might be TRBD1 (6 bases). The V gene's germline CDR1 is WSHSY and CDR2 SAAADI. Deletions cut 0 bases from V and 4 bases from J, with 12 bases between. The CDR3 has 15 residues. The CDR3 nucleotides read TGCGCCAGCAGTGAGTCGACAGGCACTTTCTATGGCTACACCTTC. The encoded protein is CASSESTGTFYGYTF.

This clone was recorded only once. This chain uses TRBV4-1 with TRBJ1-6; D is ambiguous. The CDR3 consists of 14 residues. With 3 bases removed from V and 7 bases from J, the gap between germline ends came to 10 bases. The germline CDR1 and CDR2 sequences are MGHRA and YSYEKL. CDR3 nucleotide sequence: TGCGCCAGCAGCCATGAGGTCAGGAATTCACCCCTCCACTTT. Encoded protein: CASSHEVRNSPLHF.

The genes are TRBV11-3 and TRBJ1-1; 11 bases agree with TRBD1. This CDR3 is 15 amino acids long. Germline V gene lookup returns CDR1 SGHNT and CDR2 YENEEA. Losses at the gene ends were 5 bases for V and 7 bases for J; bases not matched to a gene: 9. The CDR3 sequence: CASSPGTGGRDEAFF. The CDR3 bases are TGTGCCAGCAGCCCCGGGACAGGGGGACGGGATGAAGCTTTCTTT.

The chain employs TRBV5-6 and TRBJ2-5, with a possible D match to TRBD1 (5 bases). The V end lost 0 bases, the J end lost 5 bases, and 11 bases lay between the germline ends. The CDR3 is made up of 14 amino acids. CDR1 is SGHDT and CDR2 is YYEEEE in the germline V gene. The CDR3 nucleotides read TGTGCCAGCAGCTTGGGGGGCCCTGGGGAGACCCAGTACTTC. Amino acids: CASSLGGPGETQYF.

V usage is TRBV2 and J usage is TRBJ1-5; no clear D. The CDR3 loop spans 15 amino acids. Germline V gene data show CDR1 as SNHLY and CDR2 as FYNNEI. V lost 6 bases and J 2 bases, leaving 14 bases between the germline ends. The CDR3 spells CASSSLGSGNQPQHF. In DNA form, the CDR3 reads TGTGCCAGCAGCTCCCTCGGGTCGGGCAATCAGCCCCAGCATTTT.